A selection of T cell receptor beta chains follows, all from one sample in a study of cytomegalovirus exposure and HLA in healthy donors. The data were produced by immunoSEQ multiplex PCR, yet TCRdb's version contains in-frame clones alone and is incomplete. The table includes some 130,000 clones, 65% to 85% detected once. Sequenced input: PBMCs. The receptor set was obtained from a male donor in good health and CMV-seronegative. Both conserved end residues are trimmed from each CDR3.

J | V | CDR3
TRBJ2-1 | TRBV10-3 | AISDPGLAAGNEQF
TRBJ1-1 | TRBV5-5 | ASSPQMTDEAF
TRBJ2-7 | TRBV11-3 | ASSLGGRAYEQY
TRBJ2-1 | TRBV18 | ASSPLAGEYNEQF
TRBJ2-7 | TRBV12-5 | ASASGRGRYEQY
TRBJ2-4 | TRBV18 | ASSPQDSGLSIQY
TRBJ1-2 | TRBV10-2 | ASLQGARGYGYT
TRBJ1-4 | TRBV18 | ASSLTTNEKLF
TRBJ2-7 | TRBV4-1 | ASSQEDIQGQGEQY
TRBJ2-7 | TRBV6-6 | ASRGPSSYEQY
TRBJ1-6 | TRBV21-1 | ASSQGQGAGESPLH
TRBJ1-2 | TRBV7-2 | ASSLAGTLNYGYT
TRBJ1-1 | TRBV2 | ASSELTGVLSTEAF
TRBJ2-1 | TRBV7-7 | ASSSDLTGNNEQF
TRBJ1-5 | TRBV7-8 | ASSSPGPQH
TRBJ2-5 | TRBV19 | ASSPGSGSRETQY
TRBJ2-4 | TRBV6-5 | ASRLDRASKNIQY
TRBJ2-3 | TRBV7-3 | ASSPSTDTQY
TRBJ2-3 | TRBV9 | ASSRTSGFTDTQY
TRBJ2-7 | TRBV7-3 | ASSRSGSGVYEQY
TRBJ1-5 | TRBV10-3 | AISRQGADQPQH
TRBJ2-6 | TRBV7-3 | ASSLGGRGFYRNLSGANVLT
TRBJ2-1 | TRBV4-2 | ASSQEGRYNSYNEQF
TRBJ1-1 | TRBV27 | ASSLLQNTEAF
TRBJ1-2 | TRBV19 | ASIGTGFNYGYT
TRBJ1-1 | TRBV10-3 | AISERNSEAF
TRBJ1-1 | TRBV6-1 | ASRKTGLINTEAF
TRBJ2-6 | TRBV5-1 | ASTGAAGANVLT
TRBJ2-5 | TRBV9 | ASSPLAGEQETQY
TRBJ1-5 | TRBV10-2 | ASSDWTDNSNQPQH
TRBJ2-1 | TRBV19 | ASSIEGSGEQF
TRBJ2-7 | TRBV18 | ASSLTSSHRQTIYEQY
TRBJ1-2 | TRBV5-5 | ASSVGSGGIFYGYT
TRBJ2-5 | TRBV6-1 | ASRASGGETQY
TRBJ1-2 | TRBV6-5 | ASQTGTSYGYT
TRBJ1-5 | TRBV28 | ASSLDETGVRHNQPQH
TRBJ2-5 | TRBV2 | ASTKGVRVETQY
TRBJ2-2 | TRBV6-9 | ATPTPGTRNTGELF
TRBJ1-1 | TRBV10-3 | AITDRDTEAF
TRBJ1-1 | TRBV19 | ASPKEQVPSAF
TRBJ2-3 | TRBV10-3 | AISDGQKSTDTQY
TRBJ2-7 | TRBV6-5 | ASRVGGNGRIGQY
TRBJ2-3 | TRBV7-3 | ASSFGGEGSADTQY
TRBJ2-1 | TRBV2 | ASSRQGYEQF
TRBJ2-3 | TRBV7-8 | ASSLGGRGTDTQY
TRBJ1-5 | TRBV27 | ASSFSTGSNQPQH
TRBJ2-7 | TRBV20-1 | SASWEYEQY
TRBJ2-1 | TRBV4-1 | ASSQAVSAGGPSPYNEQF
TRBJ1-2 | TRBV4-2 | ASSQVRQTLYGYT
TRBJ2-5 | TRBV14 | ASSQEGRIARETQY
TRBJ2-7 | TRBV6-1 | ASSGWGNEQY
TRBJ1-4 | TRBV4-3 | ASSQTGLGREKLF
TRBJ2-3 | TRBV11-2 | ASLPGFGTDTQY
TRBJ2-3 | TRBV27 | ASSLREATDTQY
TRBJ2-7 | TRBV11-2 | ASPLLAPRDYEQY
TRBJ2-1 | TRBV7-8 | ASTLLAVEGPHNEQF
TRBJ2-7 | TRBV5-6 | ASSPTGVSYEQY
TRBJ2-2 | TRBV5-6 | ASSFEGGTGLAGELF
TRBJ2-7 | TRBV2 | ARPIRSIGGYEQY